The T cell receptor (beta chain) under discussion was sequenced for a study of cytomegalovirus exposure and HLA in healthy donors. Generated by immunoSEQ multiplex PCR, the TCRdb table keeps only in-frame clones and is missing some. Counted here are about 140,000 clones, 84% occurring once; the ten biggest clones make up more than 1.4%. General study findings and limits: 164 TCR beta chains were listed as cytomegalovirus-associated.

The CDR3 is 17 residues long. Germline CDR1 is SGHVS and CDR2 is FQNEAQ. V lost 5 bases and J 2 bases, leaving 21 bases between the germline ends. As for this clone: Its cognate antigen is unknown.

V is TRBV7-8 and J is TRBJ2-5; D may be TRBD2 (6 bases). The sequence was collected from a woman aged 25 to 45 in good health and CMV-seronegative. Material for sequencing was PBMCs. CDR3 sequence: CASSPRTSLRGQETQYF. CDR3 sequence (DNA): TGTGCCAGCAGCCCACGGACATCTTTGCGGGGTCAAGAGACCCAGTACTTC.